This T cell receptor (beta chain) stems from a study of T cell changes during pregnancy in multiple sclerosis. Trimming shortened V by 3 bases and J by 1 base, and 6 bases separated the two germline ends. This CDR3 spans 13 amino acids. CDR1 is SEHNR, CDR2 FQNEAQ, per germline (reference sequence). The repertoire was sequenced with immunoSEQ multiplex PCR; TCRdb's copy has only in-frame clones and lacks some. Of about 47,000 clones listed, around 90% are singletons. This receptor was identified in a female donor with multiple sclerosis, enrolled in a pregnancy study. The sample consisted of peripheral blood, taken in the first trimester of pregnancy. The chain links TRBV7-9 to TRBJ1-1; maybe TRBD1 (6 bases). The CDR3 nucleotides read TGTGCCAGCAGCTTGGGGGCGAACACTGAAGCTTTCTTT. Protein: CASSLGANTEAFF.